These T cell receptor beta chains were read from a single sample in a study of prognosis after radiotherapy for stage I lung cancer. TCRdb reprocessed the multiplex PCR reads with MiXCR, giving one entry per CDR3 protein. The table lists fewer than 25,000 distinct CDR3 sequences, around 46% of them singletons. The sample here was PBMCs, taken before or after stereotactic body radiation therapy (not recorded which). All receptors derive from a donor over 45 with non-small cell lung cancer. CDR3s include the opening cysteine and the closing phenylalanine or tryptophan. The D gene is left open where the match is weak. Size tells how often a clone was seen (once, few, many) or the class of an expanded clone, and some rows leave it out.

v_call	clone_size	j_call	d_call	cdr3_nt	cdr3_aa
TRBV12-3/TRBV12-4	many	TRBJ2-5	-	TGTGCCAGCAGGCGCCAGATGGATGGAGAGACCCAGTACTTC	CASRRQMDGETQYF
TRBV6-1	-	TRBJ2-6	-	TGTGCCATAGGCCCGTGTCACTTGGGCTCTGGGGCCAACGTCCTGACTTTC	CAIGPCHLGSGANVLTF
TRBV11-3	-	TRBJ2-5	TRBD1	TGTGCCAGCAGCCCACCGGTCTCAGGGGGCTCGATGGGTGAGACCCAGTACTTC	CASSPPVSGGSMGETQYF
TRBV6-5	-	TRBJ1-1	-	TGTGCCAGCAGTTCGAACCTACAGGATGAAGCTTTCTTT	CASSSNLQDEAFF
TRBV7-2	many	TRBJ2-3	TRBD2	TGTGCCAGCAGCCCCCGAAGACTAGCGGGTGGAGATACGCAGTATTTT	CASSPRRLAGGDTQYF
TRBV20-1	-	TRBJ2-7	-	TGCAGTGCCCGATTGTATGTACTAGCTGGAGGGCCTTGGTACGAGCAGTACTTC	CSARLYVLAGGPWYEQYF
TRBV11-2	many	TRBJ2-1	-	TGTGCCAGCAGCTTAACCCCCCGGTCCAGAGCCTCGACCCCTTACAATGAGCAGTTCTTC	CASSLTPRSRASTPYNEQFF
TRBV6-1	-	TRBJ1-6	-	TGTGCCAGCAGGGATAATTCACCCCTCCACTTT	CASRDNSPLHF
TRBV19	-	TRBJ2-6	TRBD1	TGTGCCAGTACTGGGGGGGACAGGGAATGGTCTGGGGCCAACGTCCTGACTTTC	CASTGGDREWSGANVLTF
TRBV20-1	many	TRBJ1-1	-	TGCAGTGCAATAAGTAGGGGAATGAACACTGAAGCTTTCTTT	CSAISRGMNTEAFF
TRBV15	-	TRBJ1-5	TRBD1	TGTGCCACCAGCAGAGTGACAGGGGCTCGGGCTGGTGATCAGCCCCAGCATTTT	CATSRVTGARAGDQPQHF
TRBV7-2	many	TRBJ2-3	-	TGTGCCAGCAGCCTCAGCCGGGGGTCGGATACGCAGTATTTT	CASSLSRGSDTQYF
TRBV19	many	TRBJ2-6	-	TGTGCCAGTAGTGGAGGGACCAGAGGGGCCAACGTCCTGACTTTC	CASSGGTRGANVLTF
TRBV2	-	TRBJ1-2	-	TGTGCCAGCAGTAGTACAGGGACCTATGGCTACACCTTC	CASSSTGTYGYTF
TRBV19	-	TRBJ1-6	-	TGTGCCAGTAGTATAGGTGGAGCAGGATGGGGTTCACCCCTCCACTTT	CASSIGGAGWGSPLHF
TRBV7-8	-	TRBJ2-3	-	TGTGCCAGCAGCTCGGGGGGCCTCACAGATACGCAGTATTTT	CASSSGGLTDTQYF
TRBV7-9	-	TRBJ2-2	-	TGTGCCAGCAGCTACTCCAGGTCTGGGGAGCTGTTTTTT	CASSYSRSGELFF
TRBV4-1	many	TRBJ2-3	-	TGCGCCAGCAGCCAAGACTCACTTTCGTCAGATACGCAGTATTTT	CASSQDSLSSDTQYF
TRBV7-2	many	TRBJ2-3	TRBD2	TGTGCCAGCAGCTTAGGAGCGGGAGTGTCAGATACGCAGTATTTT	CASSLGAGVSDTQYF
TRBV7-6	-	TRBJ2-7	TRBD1	TGTGCCAGCAGCTTAGGATTTGACAGGGGGGCCTACGAGCAGTACTTC	CASSLGFDRGAYEQYF
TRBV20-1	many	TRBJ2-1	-	TGCAGTGCTTTGCCGGGTAGGGTCAATGAGCAGTTCTTC	CSALPGRVNEQFF
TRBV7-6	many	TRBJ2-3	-	TGTGCCAGCAGCTTAGGATGGGAGGGCACAGATACGCAGTATTTT	CASSLGWEGTDTQYF
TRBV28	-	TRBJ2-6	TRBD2	TGTGCCAGCAAAGGGAGGGTGAGGGGACGTGGGGCCAACGTCCTTACTTTC	CASKGRVRGRGANVLTF
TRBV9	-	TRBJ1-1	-	TGTGCCAGCAGCCCTCAGGGGCAGAACACTGAAGCTTTCTTT	CASSPQGQNTEAFF
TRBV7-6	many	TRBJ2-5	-	TGTGCCAGCAGCTACTCCGGGACACAAGAGACCCAGTACTTC	CASSYSGTQETQYF
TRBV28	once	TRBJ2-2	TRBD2	TGTGCCAGCAGTTTAATCGGGGAGGGTGGGCTGTTTTTT	CASSLIGEGGLFF
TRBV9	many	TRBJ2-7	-	TGTGCCAGCAGCGTAAGTAGCTCATTTGACGAGCAGTACTTC	CASSVSSSFDEQYF
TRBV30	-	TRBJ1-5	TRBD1	TGTGCCTGGAGGGCTACAGGGGGTGATTATCAGCCCCAGCATTTT	CAWRATGGDYQPQHF
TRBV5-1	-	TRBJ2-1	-	TGCACCAGCAGCTTGTTAGGGGACGAGCAGTTCTTC	CTSSLLGDEQFF